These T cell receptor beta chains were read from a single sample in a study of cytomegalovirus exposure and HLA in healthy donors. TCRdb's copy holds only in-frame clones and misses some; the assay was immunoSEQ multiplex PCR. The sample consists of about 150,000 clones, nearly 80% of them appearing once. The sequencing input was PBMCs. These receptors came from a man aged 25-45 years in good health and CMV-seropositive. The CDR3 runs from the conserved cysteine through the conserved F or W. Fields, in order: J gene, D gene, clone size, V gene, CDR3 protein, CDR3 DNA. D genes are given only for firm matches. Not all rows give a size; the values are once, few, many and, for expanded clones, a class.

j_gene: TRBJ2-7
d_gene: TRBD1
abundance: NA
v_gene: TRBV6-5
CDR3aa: CASSRQGVNEQYF
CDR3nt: TGTGCCAGCAGCCGACAGGGGGTCAACGAGCAGTACTTC

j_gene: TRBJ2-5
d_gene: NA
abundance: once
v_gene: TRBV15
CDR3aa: CATSRDLPGQETQYF
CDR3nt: TGTGCCACCAGCAGAGATTTGCCAGGGCAAGAGACCCAGTACTTC

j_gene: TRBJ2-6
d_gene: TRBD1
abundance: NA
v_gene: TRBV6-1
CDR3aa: CASSEKHSTGTGGYSGANVLTF
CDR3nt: TGTGCCAGCAGTGAAAAACACTCCACCGGGACAGGGGGCTACTCTGGGGCCAACGTCCTGACTTTC

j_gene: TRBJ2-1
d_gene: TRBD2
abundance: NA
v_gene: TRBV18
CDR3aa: CASSPNSGSSYNEQFF
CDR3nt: TGTGCCAGCTCACCAAATAGCGGGAGCTCCTACAATGAGCAGTTCTTC

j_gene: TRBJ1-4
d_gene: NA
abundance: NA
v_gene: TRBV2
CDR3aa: CASSEGGSATNEKLFF
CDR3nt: TGTGCCAGCAGTGAAGGAGGGTCTGCAACTAATGAAAAACTGTTTTTT

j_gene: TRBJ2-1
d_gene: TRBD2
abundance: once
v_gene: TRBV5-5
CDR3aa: CASSPAGLVNNEQFF
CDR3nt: TGTGCCAGCAGCCCGGCGGGACTAGTTAATAATGAGCAGTTCTTC

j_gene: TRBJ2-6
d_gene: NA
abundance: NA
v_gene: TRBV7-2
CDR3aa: CASSLRGGSSGANVLTF
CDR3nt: TGTGCCAGCAGCTTAAGAGGGGGAAGCTCTGGGGCCAACGTCCTGACTTTC

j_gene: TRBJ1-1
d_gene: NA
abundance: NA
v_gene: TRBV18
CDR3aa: CASSPPVAGAEAFF
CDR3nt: TGTGCCAGCTCACCACCGGTAGCGGGAGCTGAAGCTTTCTTT

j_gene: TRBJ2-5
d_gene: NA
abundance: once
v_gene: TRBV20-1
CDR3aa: CSAPAGETQYF
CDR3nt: TGCAGTGCTCCCGCCGGGGAGACCCAGTACTTC

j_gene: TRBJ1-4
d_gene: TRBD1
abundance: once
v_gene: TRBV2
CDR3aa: CASKKTGTGGEKLFF
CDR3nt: TGTGCCAGCAAAAAGACCGGGACAGGGGGTGAAAAACTGTTTTTT

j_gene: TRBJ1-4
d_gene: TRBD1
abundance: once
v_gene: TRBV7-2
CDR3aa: CASSVGSTGSEKLFF
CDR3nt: TGTGCCAGCAGCGTAGGCTCGACAGGGTCGGAAAAACTGTTTTTT

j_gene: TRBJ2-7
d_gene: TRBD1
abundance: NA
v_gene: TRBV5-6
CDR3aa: CASSAYVTGGSYEQYF
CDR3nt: TGTGCCAGCAGCGCATACGTAACAGGGGGATCCTACGAGCAGTACTTC

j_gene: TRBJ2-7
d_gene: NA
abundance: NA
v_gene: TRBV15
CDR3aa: CATSGGGRTFSYEQYF
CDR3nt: TGTGCCACCAGCGGGGGGGGCAGAACTTTCTCCTACGAGCAGTACTTC

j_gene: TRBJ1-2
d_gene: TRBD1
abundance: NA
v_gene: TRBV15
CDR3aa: CATSRDSGTGYYTF
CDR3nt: TGTGCCACCAGCAGAGACTCGGGGACAGGTTACTACACCTTC

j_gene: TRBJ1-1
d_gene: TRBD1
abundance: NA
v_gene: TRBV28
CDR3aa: CATDPGQAEAFF
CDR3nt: TGTGCCACCGACCCGGGACAGGCTGAAGCTTTCTTT

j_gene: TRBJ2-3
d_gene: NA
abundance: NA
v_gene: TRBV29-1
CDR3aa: CSVETGGTSDTQYF
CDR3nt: TGCAGCGTTGAAACCGGCGGGACCTCGGATACGCAGTATTTT

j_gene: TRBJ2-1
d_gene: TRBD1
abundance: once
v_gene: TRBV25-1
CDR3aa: CASRTSTGGFGNEQFF
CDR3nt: TGTGCCAGCAGGACATCAACAGGGGGTTTTGGTAATGAGCAGTTCTTC

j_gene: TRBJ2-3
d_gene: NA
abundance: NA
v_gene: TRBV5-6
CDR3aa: CASSSVRGMDTQYF
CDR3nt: TGTGCCAGCAGCTCCGTCCGGGGGATGGATACGCAGTATTTT

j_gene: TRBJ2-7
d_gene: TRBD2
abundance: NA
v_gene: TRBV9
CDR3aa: CASSEAGGSAEQYF
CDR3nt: TGTGCCAGCAGCGAAGCGGGGGGATCAGCCGAGCAGTACTTC

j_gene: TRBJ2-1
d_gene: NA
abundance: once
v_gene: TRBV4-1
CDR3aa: CASSSSTGNEQFF
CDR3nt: TGCGCCAGCAGCTCCTCTACGGGCAATGAGCAGTTCTTC

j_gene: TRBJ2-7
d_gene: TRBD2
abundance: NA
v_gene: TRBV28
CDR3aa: CASSLADRTSGDYEQYF
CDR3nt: TGTGCCAGCAGTCTAGCAGATAGGACTAGCGGGGACTACGAGCAGTACTTC

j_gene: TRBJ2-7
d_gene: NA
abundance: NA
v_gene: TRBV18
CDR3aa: CASSPDSGVYEQYF
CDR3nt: TGTGCCAGCTCACCTGATAGCGGAGTATACGAGCAGTACTTC

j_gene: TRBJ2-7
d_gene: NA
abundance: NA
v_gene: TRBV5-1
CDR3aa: CASSPRSSYEQYF
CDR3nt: TGCGCCAGCAGCCCCCGGAGCTCCTACGAGCAGTACTTC

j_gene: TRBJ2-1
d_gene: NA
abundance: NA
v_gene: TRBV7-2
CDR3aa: CASSLAIAAYNEQFF
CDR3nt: TGTGCCAGCAGCTTAGCGATAGCGGCCTACAATGAGCAGTTCTTC

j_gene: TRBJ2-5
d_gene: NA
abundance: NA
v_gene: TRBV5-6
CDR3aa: CASSWGLTGTQETQYF
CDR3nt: TGTGCCAGCAGCTGGGGGCTTACAGGGACCCAAGAGACCCAGTACTTC

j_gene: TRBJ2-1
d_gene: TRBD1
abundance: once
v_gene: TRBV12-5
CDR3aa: CASAPGQDNEQFF
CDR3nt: TGTGCTAGTGCCCCGGGACAGGACAATGAGCAGTTCTTC

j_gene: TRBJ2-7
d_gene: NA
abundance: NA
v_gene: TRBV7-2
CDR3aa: CASSLGQTGPPYEQYF
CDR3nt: TGTGCCAGCAGCTTAGGTCAGACAGGCCCCCCGTACGAGCAGTACTTC

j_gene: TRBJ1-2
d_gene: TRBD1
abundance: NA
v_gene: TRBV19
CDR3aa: CASTITGGAYGYTF
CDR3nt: TGTGCCAGTACCATTACAGGGGGCGCCTATGGCTACACCTTC

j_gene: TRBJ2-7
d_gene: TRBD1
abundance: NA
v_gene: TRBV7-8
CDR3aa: CASSLARGTGGSYEQYF
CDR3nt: TGTGCCAGCAGCTTAGCGCGAGGGACAGGGGGCTCCTACGAGCAGTACTTC

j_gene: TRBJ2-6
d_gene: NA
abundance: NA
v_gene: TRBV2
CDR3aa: CASSYRSSGANVLTF
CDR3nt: TGTGCCAGCAGTTACAGGAGCTCTGGGGCCAACGTCCTGACTTTC

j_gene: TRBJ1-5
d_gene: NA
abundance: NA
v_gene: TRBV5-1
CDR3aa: CASSATGYRDQPQHF
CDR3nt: TGCGCCAGCAGCGCCACAGGGTATAGGGATCAGCCCCAGCATTTT

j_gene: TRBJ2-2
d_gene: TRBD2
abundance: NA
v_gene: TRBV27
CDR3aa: CASSLTGGTGELFF
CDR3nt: TGTGCCAGCAGTTTGACGGGAGGGACCGGGGAGCTGTTTTTT

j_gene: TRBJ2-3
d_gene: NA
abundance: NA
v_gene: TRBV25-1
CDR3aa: CASSEWALTDTQYF
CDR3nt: TGTGCCAGCAGTGAATGGGCACTCACAGATACGCAGTATTTT

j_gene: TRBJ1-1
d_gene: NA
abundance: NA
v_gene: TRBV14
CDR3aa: CASSQTAFSEAFF
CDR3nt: TGTGCCAGCAGCCAAACAGCTTTCTCTGAAGCTTTCTTT

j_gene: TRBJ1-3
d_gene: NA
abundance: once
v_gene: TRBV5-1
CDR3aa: CASSTVPRNTIYF
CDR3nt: TGCGCCAGCAGCACAGTTCCCCGAAACACCATATATTTT

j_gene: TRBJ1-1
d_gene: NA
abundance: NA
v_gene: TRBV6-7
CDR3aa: CASRSLSCSETEAFF
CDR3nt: TGTGCCAGCAGGTCCTTGAGCTGTTCGGAGACTGAAGCTTTCTTT

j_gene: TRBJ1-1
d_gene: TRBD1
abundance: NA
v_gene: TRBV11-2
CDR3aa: CASRGQMNTEAFF
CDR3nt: TGTGCCAGCAGGGGACAGATGAACACTGAAGCTTTCTTT

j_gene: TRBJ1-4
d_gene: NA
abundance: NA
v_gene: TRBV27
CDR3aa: CASSPDIQGRNEKLFF
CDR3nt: TGTGCCAGCAGTCCAGATATACAGGGAAGGAATGAAAAACTGTTTTTT

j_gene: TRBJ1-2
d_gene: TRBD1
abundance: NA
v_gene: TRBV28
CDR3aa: CASTRQGTARGYTF
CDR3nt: TGTGCCAGCACTCGACAGGGGACAGCGCGTGGCTACACCTTC

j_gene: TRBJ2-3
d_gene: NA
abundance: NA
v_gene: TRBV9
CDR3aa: CASSPTRGDTQYF
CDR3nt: TGTGCCAGCAGCCCAACTCGGGGAGATACGCAGTATTTT

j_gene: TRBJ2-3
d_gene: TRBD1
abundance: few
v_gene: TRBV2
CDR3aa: CASSLTRDRGRADTQYF
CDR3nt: TGTGCCAGCAGTCTGACCCGGGACAGGGGGCGCGCAGATACGCAGTATTTT

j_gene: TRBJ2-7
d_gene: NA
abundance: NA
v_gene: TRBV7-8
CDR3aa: CASSPLAGRGSEQYF
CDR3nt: TGTGCCAGCAGCCCACTCGCGGGGCGGGGTTCGGAGCAGTACTTC

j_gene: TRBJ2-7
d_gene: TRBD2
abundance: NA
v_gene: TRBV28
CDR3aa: CASSLRTSGRYEQYF
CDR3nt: TGTGCCAGCAGTTTACGTACTAGCGGGAGGTACGAGCAGTACTTC

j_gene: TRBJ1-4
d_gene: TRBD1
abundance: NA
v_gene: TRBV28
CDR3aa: CASSLGRTGANEKLFF
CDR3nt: TGTGCCAGCAGTTTGGGAAGGACAGGCGCTAATGAAAAACTGTTTTTT

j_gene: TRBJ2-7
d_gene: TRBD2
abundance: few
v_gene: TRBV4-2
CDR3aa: CASSQELAESYEQYF
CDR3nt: TGTGCCAGCAGCCAAGAACTAGCGGAATCCTACGAGCAGTACTTC

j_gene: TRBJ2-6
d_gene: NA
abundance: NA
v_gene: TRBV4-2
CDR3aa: CASSPGQTSSGANVLTF
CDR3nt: TGTGCCAGCAGCCCGGGACAGACTAGCTCTGGGGCCAACGTCCTGACTTTC

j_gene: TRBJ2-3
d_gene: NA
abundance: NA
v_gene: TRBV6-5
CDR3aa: CASSPGGTDTQYF
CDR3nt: TGTGCCAGCAGCCCAGGGGGCACAGATACGCAGTATTTT

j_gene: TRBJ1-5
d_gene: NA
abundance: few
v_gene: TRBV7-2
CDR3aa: CASSLEDRYQPQHF
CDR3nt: TGTGCCAGCAGCTTAGAAGACAGATATCAGCCCCAGCATTTT